Listed below are T cell receptor beta chains from one sample, sequenced in a study of cytomegalovirus exposure and HLA in healthy donors. Repertoires were generated with immunoSEQ multiplex PCR, while TCRdb's copy carries only in-frame clones and drops some. The sample has around 100,000 clones; around 79% are singletons. Sequenced: PBMCs. The receptors originated from a woman aged 40 to 50 in good health and CMV-seronegative. The CDR3 runs from the conserved cysteine through the conserved F or W. Fields, in order: clone size, J gene, D gene, V gene, CDR3 protein, CDR3 DNA. A D gene is named only where the DNA matches it firmly. Some rows have no size entry. The others give once, few or many, or a class for an expanded clone.

>once|TRBJ2-1|TRBD2|TRBV11-2
CASSLLAGGVNEQFF
TGTGCCAGCAGCTTGCTTGCGGGGGGGGTCAATGAGCAGTTCTTC
>.|TRBJ2-1|.|TRBV5-6
CASSYNDEQFF
TGTGCCAGCAGCTACAACGATGAGCAGTTCTTC
>.|TRBJ2-5|.|TRBV9
CASSVMPGGLKETQYF
TGTGCCAGCAGCGTCATGCCCGGGGGTCTTAAGGAGACCCAGTACTTC
>.|TRBJ2-7|TRBD1|TRBV30
CAWSVQGQRGSYEQYF
TGTGCCTGGAGTGTACAGGGACAGCGCGGTTCCTACGAGCAGTACTTC
>.|TRBJ2-1|TRBD1|TRBV10-1
CASSEVGQEDEQFF
TGCGCCAGCAGTGAAGTCGGACAGGAGGATGAGCAGTTCTTC
>.|TRBJ2-7|TRBD2|TRBV11-1
CASSARLAGESYEQYF
TGTGCCAGCAGCGCCAGACTAGCGGGAGAATCCTACGAGCAGTACTTC
>.|TRBJ2-2|.|TRBV7-8
CASSYVPRDFLNTGELFF
TGTGCCAGCAGCTATGTACCCCGGGACTTCTTGAACACCGGGGAGCTGTTTTTT
>.|TRBJ1-2|TRBD1|TRBV14
CASSRLGQVWGYTF
TGTGCCAGCAGCCGCCTAGGACAGGTCTGGGGCTACACCTTC
>.|TRBJ1-1|.|TRBV28
CASSWSPRGGTEAFF
TGTGCCAGCAGTTGGTCGCCCAGGGGAGGGACTGAAGCTTTCTTT
>.|TRBJ2-3|.|TRBV6-1
CASTRSGGTDTQYF
TGTGCCAGCACCCGTAGCGGTGGCACAGATACGCAGTATTTT
>.|TRBJ2-2|TRBD1|TRBV18
CASSPGQVTNTGELFF
TGTGCCAGCTCGCCGGGACAGGTCACGAACACCGGGGAGCTGTTTTTT
>.|TRBJ2-5|.|TRBV27
CASSFGATHQETQYF
TGTGCCAGCAGTTTCGGAGCTACTCACCAAGAGACCCAGTACTTC
>.|TRBJ1-6|.|TRBV29-1
CSFRQDFNSPLHF
TGCAGCTTCAGACAGGACTTCAATTCACCCCTCCACTTT
>.|TRBJ2-6|.|TRBV4-3
CASTGSGANVLTF
TGCGCCAGTACGGGGTCTGGGGCCAACGTCCTGACTTTC
>.|TRBJ1-4|.|TRBV2
CASSVGLWGTNEKLFF
TGTGCCAGCAGTGTAGGACTTTGGGGAACTAATGAAAAACTGTTTTTT
>once|TRBJ2-2|.|TRBV4-3
CASSQNSPLVPSGELFF
TGCGCCAGCAGCCAGAATAGCCCTTTGGTCCCCAGCGGGGAGCTGTTTTTT
>few|TRBJ2-1|TRBD2|TRBV13
CASSLEPGGPGEQFF
TGTGCCAGCAGCTTAGAACCGGGGGGGCCGGGTGAGCAGTTCTTC
>.|TRBJ1-4|.|TRBV27
CASSAGGRLPTNEKLFF
TGTGCCAGCAGTGCGGGGGGCAGACTTCCAACTAATGAAAAACTGTTTTTT
>.|TRBJ2-1|.|TRBV27
CASSFLRRGEQFF
TGTGCCAGCAGTTTCCTCAGGCGGGGTGAGCAGTTCTTC
>.|TRBJ1-6|.|TRBV5-1
CASSLLWDKDNSPLHF
TGCGCCAGCAGCTTGCTGTGGGACAAGGATAATTCACCCCTCCACTTT
>.|TRBJ1-2|.|TRBV5-1
CASSLRGDTNYGYTF
TGCGCCAGCAGCTTGCGAGGGGACACTAACTATGGCTACACCTTC
>.|TRBJ1-5|.|TRBV5-1
CASSLGSGVNQPQHF
TGCGCCAGCAGCTTGGGATCCGGGGTCAATCAGCCCCAGCATTTT
>.|TRBJ2-3|TRBD2|TRBV28
CALGLAGYTDTQYF
TGTGCCCTCGGGCTAGCGGGGTACACAGATACGCAGTATTTT
>few|TRBJ1-1|.|TRBV4-3
CASSQGSDTEAFF
TGCGCCAGCAGCCAAGGTTCCGACACTGAAGCTTTCTTT
>.|TRBJ1-6|.|TRBV7-2
CASSITGEASYNSPLHF
TGTGCCAGCAGCATAACAGGAGAAGCCTCCTATAATTCACCCCTCCACTTT
>few|TRBJ1-1|.|TRBV28
CASNPGTTYTEAFF
TGTGCCAGCAATCCCGGGACAACTTACACTGAAGCTTTCTTT
>.|TRBJ1-1|.|TRBV6-5
CASSSQGTEAFF
TGTGCCAGCAGTTCGCAGGGCACTGAAGCTTTCTTT
>.|TRBJ2-2|.|TRBV7-9
CASSSVPGSTGELFF
TGTGCCAGCAGCTCCGTTCCCGGGAGCACCGGGGAGCTGTTTTTT
>once|TRBJ1-2|TRBD1|TRBV10-3
CAISPDRDGRSYTF
TGTGCCATCAGTCCGGACAGGGACGGGAGAAGCTACACCTTC
>.|TRBJ1-5|.|TRBV20-1
CSARRSLAQHF
TGCAGTGCTAGGAGGAGTCTGGCCCAGCATTTT
>.|TRBJ1-6|TRBD1|TRBV28
CASRLQGLNNSPLHF
TGTGCCAGCAGATTACAGGGGCTCAATAATTCACCCCTCCACTTT
>.|TRBJ2-7|.|TRBV30
CAWSVRVAYEQYF
TGTGCCTGGAGTGTCAGGGTGGCCTACGAGCAGTACTTC
>.|TRBJ1-1|TRBD1|TRBV10-2
CASNDRDTEAFF
TGCGCCAGCAATGACAGGGATACTGAAGCTTTCTTT
>.|TRBJ2-2|TRBD2|TRBV10-2
CASSEPSGGPVGGGELFF
TGCGCCAGCAGTGAACCTAGCGGGGGGCCGGTCGGGGGCGGGGAGCTGTTTTTT
>.|TRBJ2-7|.|TRBV9
CASSPDPGDLTYEQYF
TGTGCCAGCAGCCCCGACCCGGGGGACCTCACCTACGAGCAGTACTTC
>few|TRBJ2-3|.|TRBV28
CASNDRSTDTQYF
TGTGCCAGCAACGATAGAAGCACAGATACGCAGTATTTT
>.|TRBJ2-5|.|TRBV7-9
CASSLKETQYF
TGTGCCAGCAGCCTTAAAGAGACCCAGTACTTC
>.|TRBJ2-3|TRBD1|TRBV7-6
CASSLANRGPSRDTQYF
TGTGCCAGCAGCTTAGCAAACAGGGGCCCCTCGAGAGATACGCAGTATTTT
>.|TRBJ1-5|.|TRBV11-2
CASSAGVQPQHF
TGTGCCAGCAGCGCAGGGGTCCAGCCCCAGCATTTT
>.|TRBJ1-4|.|TRBV19
CASRPSSRANAPRYNEKLFF
TGTGCCAGTAGACCCAGTAGCAGGGCGAACGCTCCTAGGTATAATGAAAAACTGTTTTTT
>.|TRBJ1-1|.|TRBV7-2
CASSFGGISGAFF
TGTGCCAGCAGCTTCGGAGGGATCTCGGGAGCTTTCTTT
>.|TRBJ2-3|TRBD2|TRBV4-3
CASSQELSGRITDTQYF
TGCGCCAGCAGCCAAGAGCTCAGCGGGAGGATCACAGATACGCAGTATTTT
>once|TRBJ2-1|.|TRBV27
CASTPQGKRQQFF
TGTGCCAGCACCCCCCAGGGAAAGAGGCAACAGTTCTTC
>.|TRBJ1-5|.|TRBV7-2
CASSLRGGGNQPQHF
TGTGCCAGCAGCCTAAGGGGAGGGGGCAATCAGCCCCAGCATTTT
>.|TRBJ2-7|TRBD2|TRBV4-1
CASSQDPGPSGYEQYF
TGCGCCAGCAGCCAAGATCCTGGCCCTAGCGGATACGAGCAGTACTTC
>few|TRBJ2-3|.|TRBV5-1
CASSFSPSGRGTDTQYF
TGCGCCAGCAGCTTTTCACCCTCCGGGCGGGGTACAGATACGCAGTATTTT
>.|TRBJ1-5|.|TRBV6-6
CASSLDSLPNQPQHF
TGTGCCAGCAGTTTAGACAGTCTCCCCAATCAGCCCCAGCATTTT
>few|TRBJ2-3|TRBD1|TRBV10-3
CAISESNTGGGVDTQYF
TGTGCCATCAGTGAGTCGAACACAGGGGGCGGAGTAGATACGCAGTATTTT